This TCR beta chain was identified in a study of blood T cell repertoires in COVID-19 (dated by TCRdb to the early 2020s). General notes on the study: Collaborator samples came from the United States, Italy and Spain and covered acute and convalescent phases of COVID-19. The prospective study material was composed of cDNA or gDNA derived from T cells, B-cell-depleted T cells, or PBMCs. Subjects who had been exposed to COVID-19, were actively infected with it, or had recovered from it provided the deeply sampled blood TCRbeta repertoires that made up the dataset. The repertoires were released in a freely available public database intended as a resource for research on the immune response to SARS-CoV-2. Samples came from the ongoing ImmuneRACE study (first 160 participants) plus 1,254 subjects from 6 global collaborators. Sample metadata almost always included a de-identified subject ID, COVID-19 status, age in years and sex. HLA class I and class II types, where available, came from metadata supplied by the sample provider rather than from assay-based typing. Findings and caveats that apply to the study as a whole: Clinical and demographic metadata were provided uncurated, with the amount varying by source and participant.

As encoded in the germline V gene (reference sequence), CDR1 is LNHNV while CDR2 is YYDKDF. The CDR3 runs 16 amino acids, cysteine and phenylalanine included. Solely the CDR3 DNA is kept, with 48 bases framed from the first base. From V the trimming removes 3 bases and from J it removes 2 bases, while the gene matches leave 5 bases of the junction unaccounted for. Turning to this clone: The antigen it recognizes is unknown. It has no much larger one-base neighbor in the sample; base qualities were not kept.

Participants in the prospective study were aged roughly 18 to 100 years, lived in 20 to 25 United States geographic areas, and enrolled through a virtual design. Cohort assignment in the prospective study relied on participant-reported clinical history from a screening survey and a study questionnaire. For ImmuneRACE Cohort 3, a participant was defined as recovered based on two consecutive negative NP/OP PCR tests, clearance by a healthcare professional, or resolution of symptoms. Mobile phlebotomists in the prospective study collected whole blood, serum and a nasopharyngeal or oropharyngeal swab from every participant. Prospective study participants could optionally give additional blood draws and questionnaires over an approximately 2-month period. Prospective study blood samples were shipped either frozen or at room temperature before DNA extraction. TCRbeta CDR3 regions were amplified from genomic DNA using the immunoSEQ Assay, a bias-controlled multiplex PCR. Regarding the original processing steps: Within the assay, amplification of reference gene primers was used to estimate how many nucleated cells each sample contained. To quantify the absolute abundance of each unique TCRbeta CDR3 rearrangement, sequence reads were collapsed and filtered. For each sample, productive Simpson clonality was calculated as the square root of Simpson's diversity index over productive rearrangements. Imported from immuneACCESS, the table was reduced by TCRdb to in-frame sequences with V and J called. These copies leave out some clones; in studies compared against another copy, an unresolved V gene accounts for under half, and the cause of the remainder is not known. V and J calls plus clone size are reproduced from that table; the DNA served to infer D and trimming. The sample table records around 150,000 clones; 80% of these occur just once. The ten largest clones capture less than 6% of the sample.

Rearrangement joined TRBV15 to TRBJ2-5; 11 central nucleotides agree with TRBD2. Sequencing input: PBMCs or T cells enriched from blood (not recorded which). This TCR came from a middle-aged man who had recovered from COVID-19. The DNA sequence is as follows: TGTGCCACCAGCAGTCCGGGACTAGCGGAACAAGAGACCCAGTACTTC. Translated, this gives CATSSPGLAEQETQYF.